This T cell receptor (beta chain) was observed in a study of CD8 T cells in ankylosing spondylitis (dated by TCRdb to about 2017). Describing the broader study: The study set out to find disease-linked TCR variants by profiling T cell receptor beta repertoires in ankylosing spondylitis patients and healthy donors. In total, the full study cohort was made up of some 110 healthy donors and 20 to 25 ankylosing spondylitis patients. Samples of peripheral blood were taken, and for ankylosing spondylitis patients, synovial fluid was collected as well. Results the study describes overall, beyond this receptor: Blood from ankylosing spondylitis patients appeared to be characterized by a TCR beta motif made up of several highly homologous amino acid variants. The disease-linked clones had a CD8+ phenotype and were found at relatively low frequencies in peripheral blood. Some of the motif variants had been reported before in the synovial fluid and blood of reactive arthritis patients, a finding that suggests common disease-initiation mechanisms. The disease-linked clones were reported as significantly enriched in matched synovial fluid samples from ankylosing spondylitis patients.

This sample was sequenced with an Illumina HiSeq 2500. Quantitative 5'-RACE with molecular barcodes was used to prepare TCR beta libraries. In the source study's methods: To identify disease-linked TCR variants, a new computational method was used, one built on a probabilistic model of VDJ rearrangement. The raw public data were reprocessed by TCRdb itself: fastp quality trimming at Q25, MiXCR clonotype calling, in-frame beta chains only. Duplicate CDR3 protein sequences are folded into a single record with the most common DNA and genes. TCRdb, not the original authors, processed these V and J calls. The sample table records roughly 440,000 distinct CDR3 sequences; approximately 17% of these occur just once. The ten largest clones take up approximately 1% of the sample. Concerning this clonotype: The antigen it binds to is not known. The junction departs from germline at one end; a sequencing error may be responsible.

Reading the germline V gene gives CDR1 SGHDN and CDR2 FVKESK. The CDR3 contains 12 residues, cysteine and phenylalanine counted. The CDR3 DNA has 36 bases and is translated from base 1. The sequenced sample consisted of blood, either unsorted or a sorted T cell fraction (not recorded which). This clonotype was obtained from a male donor with ankylosing spondylitis. The rearrangement combines TRBV14 with TRBJ2-5, with 7 bases in between that match TRBD1. CDR3 reads: CASSHATGPIDF. The DNA is TGTGCCAGCAGCCACGCGACAGGGCCAATTGACTTC.